These 29 T cell receptor beta chains came from one sample sequenced in a study of T cells after yellow fever vaccination. From the 5' RACE reads, TCRdb called clonotypes with MiXCR, one entry per CDR3 protein. This sample has approximately 550,000 distinct CDR3 sequences, with under 25% found just once. This sample comprised PBMCs, obtained 15 days after the yellow fever booster vaccination. These TCRs come from a man aged 25 to 45 who received the YFV17D yellow fever vaccine.

The sample holds a few counts of this clonotype. The V and J genes are TRBV7-9 and TRBJ2-7; D not certain. Germline V gene data show CDR1 as SEHNR and CDR2 as FQNEAQ (reference sequence). V lost 2 bases and J lost 3, with 8 bases in between. This CDR3 comprises 13 residues. The CDR3 loop reads CASSLRANYEQYF. The CDR3 DNA sequence: TGTGCCAGCAGCTTAAGAGCCAACTACGAGCAGTACTTC.

The chain recombines TRBV25-1 with TRBJ2-2, with a possible D match to TRBD2 (5 bases). Trimming removed 0 bases at V and 6 bases at J, with 14 bases between. CDR3 length equals 16 residues. Germline values: CDR1 MGHDK, CDR2 SYGVNS. CDR3 protein: CASSEYASGKSGELFF. CDR3 coding DNA: TGTGCCAGCAGTGAATATGCCTCGGGGAAATCCGGGGAGCTGTTTTTT.

The chain carries TRBV20-1 and TRBJ2-2; D remains unclear. This CDR3 comprises 13 residues. Germline V lookup: CDR1 DFQATT, CDR2 SNEGSKA (reference sequence). V lost 3 bases, J lost 7 bases, and 12 bases lay in between. The CDR3 is CSARGDIRGELFF. CDR3 in DNA: TGCAGTGCTAGGGGCGACATCCGCGGGGAGCTGTTTTTT.

The CDR3 loop reads CASSLVPSGGRYEQYF. In nucleotides, the CDR3 is TGTGCCAGCAGCTTAGTACCTAGCGGGGGGAGGTACGAGCAGTACTTC. V is TRBV7-2 and J is TRBJ2-7; 11 nucleotides match TRBD2. The V segment lost 1 base and the J segment 4 bases; nucleotides outside the gene matches: 6. CDR1 SGHTA and CDR2 FQGNSA come from the germline V gene. The CDR3 consists of 16 residues.

The chain joins TRBV6-5 to TRBJ2-3; 12 nucleotides agree with TRBD2. Per germline, CDR1 MNHEY and CDR2 SVGAGI. V lost 2 bases and J lost 6; bases outside the gene matches: 6. This CDR3 contains 16 residues. CDR3 sequence: CASSYNLAGGRDTQYF. CDR3 sequence (DNA): TGTGCCAGCAGTTACAACCTAGCGGGAGGGCGGGATACGCAGTATTTT.

The chain is built from TRBV12-3 or TRBV12-4 and TRBJ2-7, with D maybe TRBD2 (6 bases). This CDR3 is built from 12 residues. Trimming removed 4 bases from V and 7 bases from J, with 11 bases in between. CDR3 sequence (DNA): TGTGCCAGCAGTTCCCTAGCGAGTGAGCAGTACTTC. Translated: CASSSLASEQYF.

The CDR3: CASSLTGPQGTQYF. In DNA form, the CDR3 reads TGTGCCAGCAGCTTAACGGGCCCCCAGGGTACGCAGTATTTT. J is TRBJ2-3 and V is TRBV7-3, with a weak D call TRBD1 (5 bases). Germline assignment: CDR1 SGHTA and CDR2 FQGTGA. The length of the CDR3 is 14 residues. V lost 0 bases and J lost 8, with 12 bases in between.

V gene TRBV21-1 combines with J gene TRBJ1-2; TRBD1 reflects the table's D call only, with no check against the DNA. TRBV21-1 is labeled a pseudogene. The CDR3 is 15 amino acids. Written as DNA, the CDR3 is TGTGCCAGCACCAATCCCCCACAGGGAAACTATGGCTACACCTTC. Protein product: CASTNPPQGNYGYTF.

The rearrangement joins TRBV7-2 to TRBJ2-3, with 10 bases lining up with TRBD2. The length of the CDR3 is 14 residues. Germline-derived CDR1 and CDR2 are SGHTA and FQGNSA. V lost 6 bases, J lost 3 bases, and 3 bases stayed unmatched. CDR3 sequence: CASRGTSETDTQYF. CDR3 coding DNA: TGTGCCAGCAGGGGGACTAGCGAGACAGATACGCAGTATTTT.

CDR3 sequence: CASSSVANTEAFF. The CDR3 DNA follows: TGTGCCAGCAGCTCGGTGGCGAACACTGAAGCTTTCTTT. This chain joins TRBV7-3 and TRBJ1-1; no firm D call. V lost 4 bases to trimming and J lost 1 base, with 7 bases between them. The CDR3 runs 13 residues. Germline CDR1 is SGHTA and CDR2 is FQGTGA.

The chain couples TRBV6-4 to TRBJ2-1; 10 bases are shared with TRBD2. This CDR3 spans 14 amino acids. Germline-derived CDR1 and CDR2 are MRHNA and SNTAGT. J lost 8 bases, V lost 3 bases, and 4 bases had no gene match. CDR3 DNA sequence: TGTGCCAGCAGTGAAGCGGGAGGGCCAGATGAGCAGTTCTTC. Translation gives CASSEAGGPDEQFF.

The chain uses TRBV5-1 and TRBJ2-1; no clear D. The CDR3 extends over 13 amino acids. V was clipped by 4 bases and J by 8 bases, with 13 bases between them. Germline CDR1 is SGHRS and CDR2 is YFSETQ. Here the CDR3 DNA reads TGCGCCAGCAGCCCAGGAACTCATTATGAGCAGTTCTTC. Protein product: CASSPGTHYEQFF.

This sequence joins TRBV20-1 and TRBJ2-1; D is tentatively TRBD1 or TRBD2 (6 bases each). This CDR3 region has 14 residues. The V gene lost 6 bases and the J gene lost 7 bases, with 19 bases spanning the gap. CDR1 is DFQATT, CDR2 SNEGSKA, per germline (reference sequence). For the CDR3, the DNA is TGCAGTGCCACAGGGACTCACCGAGGGAATGAGCAGTTCTTC. Translated: CSATGTHRGNEQFF.

This sequence joins TRBV28 and TRBJ2-1; 8 bases agree with TRBD2. This CDR3 comprises 15 residues. Germline lookup yields CDR1 MDHEN and CDR2 SYDVKM. V lost 5 bases, J lost 8 bases, and 11 bases stayed unmatched. CDR3 coding DNA: TGTGCCAGCAGTCTGGGACTAAGCGGGAGTTATGAGCAGTTCTTC. Translated, it gives CASSLGLSGSYEQFF.

This clonotype was counted between two and nine times. The chain employs TRBV6-5 and TRBJ2-1, with D perhaps matching TRBD1 (5 bases). The germline CDR1 and CDR2 sequences are MNHEY and SVGAGI. CDR3 length: 13 amino acids. V lost 0 bases, J lost 9 bases, and 9 bases lay in between. CDR3 in amino acids: CASSYSDKGEQFF. The CDR3 coding sequence is TGTGCCAGCAGTTACTCGGACAAGGGTGAGCAGTTCTTC.

V gene TRBV5-4 combines with J gene TRBJ2-2, with 11 bases aligning to TRBD2. The CDR3 spans 15 residues. J gave up 8 bases and V 4 bases, and 7 bases lay outside the gene matches. Germline lookup yields CDR1 SGHNT and CDR2 YYREEE (reference sequence). The CDR3 nucleotides read TGTGCCAGCAGCGCGACTAGCGGGGTCTTTGGGGAGCTGTTTTTT. It codes for CASSATSGVFGELFF.

The CDR3 DNA is TGTGCCAGCAGCGTTAGCCTGCGGACCAATGAGCAGTTCTTC. Translation gives CASSVSLRTNEQFF. This chain links TRBV9 with TRBJ2-1, with no clear D. In germline, CDR1 is SGDLS, CDR2 YYNGEE. The CDR3 is 14 residues long. Trimming took off 2 bases at V and 6 bases at J, with 12 bases between the two ends.

This chain joins TRBV7-2 and TRBJ2-7; the D gene is possibly TRBD2 (5 bases). V was shortened by 4 bases and J by 0 bases, with 16 bases between the two germline ends. The germline V gene encodes CDR1 SGHTA and CDR2 FQGNSA. This CDR3 has 16 residues. In nucleotides, the CDR3 is TGTGCCAGCAGCTCCGACTACCCACCCAGCTCCTACGAGCAGTACTTC. Translation gives CASSSDYPPSSYEQYF. Complete variable domain (other parts from reference TRBV7-2 and TRBJ2-7): GAGVSQSPSNKVTEKGKDVELRCDPISGHTALYWYRQSLGQGLEFLIYFQGNSAPDKSGLPSDRFSAERTGGSVSTLTIQRTQQEDSAVYLCASSSDYPPSSYEQYFGPGTRLTVT.

The chain has TRBV4-3 and TRBJ2-7; D might be TRBD2 (5 bases). Trimming removed 6 bases at V and 5 bases at J, with 20 bases between. There are 15 residues in the CDR3. CDR1 LGHNA and CDR2 YSLEER come from the germline V gene. The CDR3 loop is CASRRKGSLKDEQYF. In DNA form, the CDR3 reads TGCGCCAGCAGAAGAAAAGGGAGCCTGAAGGACGAGCAGTACTTC.

This clonotype was seen a few times. The rearrangement uses TRBV5-1 and TRBJ1-2; D may be TRBD1 (5 bases). The CDR3 sequence is 13 residues long. V dropped 0 bases and J dropped 7 bases, with 10 bases sitting between them. The V gene's germline CDR1 is SGHRS and CDR2 YFSETQ. In DNA, the CDR3 is TGCGCCAGCAGCTTGGCAGGGTGGAGTGGCTACACCTTC. It yields the protein CASSLAGWSGYTF. The variable domain in full, completed from reference TRBV5-1 and TRBJ1-2, reads KAGVTQTPRYLIKTRGQQVTLSCSPISGHRSVSWYQQTPGQGLQFLFEYFSETQRNKGNFPGRFSGRQFSNSRSEMNVSTLELGDSALYLCASSLAGWSGYTFGSGTRLTVV.

This clonotype was recorded a few times. This chain connects TRBV30 to TRBJ2-5; no clear D gene. CDR1 is GTSNPN and CDR2 is SVGIG in the germline V gene (reference sequence). CDR3 length: 15 amino acids. V was cut by 7 bases and J by 5 bases, with 23 bases left in between. Here the CDR3 DNA reads TGTGCCTTAACAACACCACCTGACAATTGGGAGACCCAGTACTTC. Its protein is CALTTPPDNWETQYF.

The chain combines TRBV5-6 with TRBJ1-1; D may be TRBD1 (5 bases). There are 14 residues in the CDR3. Germline loops: CDR1 SGHDT, CDR2 YYEEEE. With 1 base removed from V and 4 bases from J, the gap between germline ends came to 11 bases. CDR3 DNA sequence: TGTGCCAGCAGCTTGACAGGTCGTGGCACTGAAGCTTTCTTT. As protein: CASSLTGRGTEAFF.

The chain uses TRBV3-1 and TRBJ2-2; D gene uncertain. CDR1 LGHDT and CDR2 YNNKEL come from the germline V gene (reference sequence). Trimming stripped 0 bases from V and 3 bases from J, with 8 bases between. The CDR3 sequence is 15 residues long. For the CDR3, the DNA is TGTGCCAGCAGCCAAGATTCACTACACACCGGGGAGCTGTTTTTT. Protein: CASSQDSLHTGELFF.

The chain joins TRBV19 to TRBJ2-5, with TRBD2 matching 9 bases. From germline, CDR1 is LNHDA and CDR2 SQIVND (reference sequence). Losses at the gene ends were 3 bases for V and 2 bases for J; bases not matched to a gene: 7. The CDR3 covers 16 residues. The CDR3 is CASSIGRAGGQETQYF. CDR3 coding DNA: TGTGCCAGTAGTATCGGTCGAGCGGGAGGTCAAGAGACCCAGTACTTC.

The chain employs TRBV29-1 and TRBJ1-3, with no clear D. The CDR3 is 11 amino acids. Germline CDR1 is SQVTM and CDR2 is ANQGSEA. The V end lost 0 bases, the J end lost 9 bases, and 6 bases lay between the germline ends. The CDR3 DNA reads as TGCAGCGTTGAAGACAAAGGCACCATATATTTT. This sequence encodes CSVEDKGTIYF.

J is TRBJ1-1 and V is TRBV7-8; D is undetermined. Trimming cost V 6 bases and J 5 bases, with 13 bases left between them. The length of the CDR3 is 13 residues. The germline CDR1 and CDR2 sequences are SGHVS and FQNEAQ. CDR3 amino acids: CASRTRAGTEAFF. The DNA of the CDR3 is TGTGCCAGCAGGACCCGAGCGGGGACTGAAGCTTTCTTT.

This clonotype has just a few counts. The V gene is TRBV6-1, the J gene TRBJ2-7; D is unresolved. Germline CDR1 is MNHNS and CDR2 is SASEGT. Trimming cost V 6 bases and J 0 bases, with 12 bases left between them. This CDR3 region has 14 residues. CDR3 sequence reads: CASSRTSSSYEQYF. The CDR3 bases are TGTGCCAGCAGCCGCACTTCTTCCTCCTACGAGCAGTACTTC.

Only a few counts were recorded for this clonotype. The rearrangement joins TRBV3-1 to TRBJ2-4, with D uncertain. V lost 4 bases, J lost 7 bases, and 11 bases lay in between. This CDR3 contains 13 residues. Germline V gives CDR1 LGHDT, CDR2 YNNKEL (reference sequence). The CDR3: CASSLGGVNIQYF. The CDR3, as DNA: TGTGCCAGCAGCCTTGGTGGGGTGAACATTCAGTACTTC.

V gene TRBV20-1 combines with J gene TRBJ1-1, with 8 bases identical to TRBD1. This CDR3 has 13 residues. With 5 bases clipped from V and 5 bases from J, the junction kept 7 bases outside the gene matches. Germline V lookup: CDR1 DFQATT, CDR2 SNEGSKA (reference sequence). This CDR3 is CSAGGQGWTEAFF. CDR3 nucleotides: TGCAGTGCTGGTGGACAGGGATGGACTGAAGCTTTCTTT.